Following are 9 T cell receptor beta chains from one sample sequenced in a study of cytomegalovirus exposure and HLA in healthy donors. The study ran its PCR with 60 Vbeta and 13 Jbeta primers. Profiled with immunoSEQ multiplex PCR; TCRdb holds only in-frame clones, not every one. The data contain about 140,000 clones, around 80% of them singletons. Sample: PBMCs. All receptors come from a man aged 35 to 55 in good health and CMV-seropositive.

This rearrangement joins TRBV5-4 to TRBJ2-2; TRBD2 is a possible D gene (6 bases). CDR3 length: 17 amino acids. Germline V CDR1 and CDR2: SGHNT, YYREEE (reference sequence). Trimming removed 4 bases at V and 2 bases at J, with 18 bases between. The CDR3 spells CASSPAPGSGNTGELFF. The CDR3 DNA sequence: TGTGCCAGCAGCCCCGCTCCGGGTAGCGGTAACACCGGGGAGCTGTTTTTT.

The chain has TRBV15 and TRBJ2-7, with 7 bases matching TRBD2. V lost 1 base, J lost 0 bases, and 0 bases stayed unmatched. Germline CDR1 is LNHNV and CDR2 is YYDKDF (reference sequence). This CDR3 spans 14 amino acids. The CDR3 loop is CATSRGGSSYEQYF. CDR3 nucleotide sequence: TGTGCCACCAGCAGAGGCGGGAGCTCCTACGAGCAGTACTTC.

This clone was found a few times. The gene calls are TRBV5-4 and TRBJ2-3; D uncertain. This CDR3 has 13 amino acids. Per the germline V gene, CDR1 is SGHNT and CDR2 is YYREEE (reference sequence). V was shortened by 4 bases and J by 1 base, with 7 bases between the two germline ends. The CDR3 region has the DNA TGTGCCAGCAGCGACGAGGGCACAGATACGCAGTATTTT. Protein product: CASSDEGTDTQYF.

Only one count was recorded for this clone. This chain uses TRBV29-1 with TRBJ2-7, with 8 bases that match TRBD2. CDR1 is SQVTM and CDR2 is ANQGSEA in the germline V gene. V dropped 2 bases and J dropped 0; count of bases not matched to a gene: 3. CDR3 length: 14 amino acids. The CDR3 region has the DNA TGCAGCGTTGAAAAGAGCGGGAGCTCCTACGAGCAGTACTTC. This sequence encodes CSVEKSGSSYEQYF.

This chain links TRBV28 with TRBJ2-7, with D uncertain. Germline-derived CDR1 and CDR2 are MDHEN and SYDVKM. This CDR3 has 15 amino acids. Deletions cut 5 bases from V and 1 base from J, with 15 bases between. The CDR3 sequence: CASSGVPPISYEQYF. Here the CDR3 DNA reads TGTGCCAGCAGTGGAGTCCCCCCGATATCCTACGAGCAGTACTTC.

This clone was counted only a few times. The chain joins TRBV11-2 to TRBJ1-2; the D gene is possibly TRBD1 (5 bases). Germline V CDR1 and CDR2: SGHAT, FQNNGV. CDR3 length: 14 amino acids. The V gene lost 5 bases and the J gene lost 4 bases, with 14 bases spanning the gap. CDR3 nucleotides: TGTGCCAGCAGCGCAGGGAGGCAGCTCTATGGCTACACCTTC. It specifies CASSAGRQLYGYTF.

This chain's CDR3 is CASSEGQGFYNSPLHF. The CDR3 nucleotides are TGTGCCAGCAGCGAGGGACAGGGTTTTTATAATTCACCCCTCCACTTT. The rearrangement links TRBV7-9 to TRBJ1-6, with 9 bases aligning to TRBD1. The CDR3 loop spans 16 amino acids. Germline V gene data show CDR1 as SEHNR and CDR2 as FQNEAQ (reference sequence). The V and J ends lost 5 bases and 4 bases, in that order; junction bases with no gene match: 6.

This chain uses TRBV27 with TRBJ1-6, with D possibly TRBD1 on 5 matching bases. From germline, CDR1 is MNHEY and CDR2 SMNVEV (reference sequence). This CDR3 contains 15 residues. Between the trimmed V and J ends, which lost 3 bases and 6 bases, there was a span of 12 bases. The CDR3 bases are TGTGCCAGCAGTTTTTGGGGGGTGGGTAATTCACCCCTCCACTTT. Amino acids: CASSFWGVGNSPLHF.

This clone was seen only a few times. The junction does not match germline at one end; this may be a read error. V and J are TRBV11-2 and TRBJ2-1; D possibly corresponds to TRBD1 (6 bases). The CDR3 is 12 amino acids. Germline CDR1 SGHAT, CDR2 FQNNGV. The CDR3 nucleotides are TGTGCCAGCAGCTGGGACCGGGACACCCTTATCTTC. Its translation is CASSWDRDTLIF.